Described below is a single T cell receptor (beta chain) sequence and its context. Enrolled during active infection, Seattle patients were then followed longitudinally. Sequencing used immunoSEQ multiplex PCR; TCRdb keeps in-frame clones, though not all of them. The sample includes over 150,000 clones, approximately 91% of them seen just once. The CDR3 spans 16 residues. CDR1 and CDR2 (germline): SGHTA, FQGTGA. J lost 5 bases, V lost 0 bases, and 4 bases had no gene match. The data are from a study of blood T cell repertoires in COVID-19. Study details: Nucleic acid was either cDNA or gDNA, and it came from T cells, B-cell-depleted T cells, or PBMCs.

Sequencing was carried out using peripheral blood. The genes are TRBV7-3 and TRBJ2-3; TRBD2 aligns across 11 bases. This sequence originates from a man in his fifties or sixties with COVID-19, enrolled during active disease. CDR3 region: CASSLTPLAGVDTQYF. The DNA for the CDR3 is TGTGCCAGCAGCTTAACGCCACTAGCGGGGGTAGATACGCAGTATTTT. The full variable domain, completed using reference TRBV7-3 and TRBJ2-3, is GAGVSQTPSNKVTEKGKYVELRCDPISGHTALYWYRQSLGQGPEFLIYFQGTGAADDSGLPNDRFFAVRPEGSVSTLKIQRTERGDSAVYLCASSLTPLAGVDTQYFGPGTRLTVL.